This TCR beta chain was captured by sequencing in a study of T cell responses to AZD1222 COVID-19 vaccine. The overall study: The analysis combined second doses at about 4 or about 12 weeks. Study findings and constraints: Just a handful of AZD1222 recipients tested seropositive at baseline. Elevations in Spike-specific TCR breadth and depth followed administration of two AZD1222 doses.

CDR3 length: 14 amino acids. Per germline, CDR1 LGHDT and CDR2 YNNKEL (reference sequence). V was pared by 0 bases and J by 4 bases, with 9 bases between. Points on this clone: Its antigen remains unknown.

Measured with immunoSEQ multiplex PCR; TCRdb has only the in-frame clones, and not every one. The repertoire includes fewer than 150,000 clones, over 85% of them detected once, and 4.4% sits in the top ten. Material: peripheral blood, obtained on day 0 of AZD1222 vaccination. V gene TRBV3-1 (or the pseudogene TRBV3-2) combines with J gene TRBJ1-1; no firm D call. The sequence derives from an adult in good health. DNA of the CDR3: TGTGCCAGCAGCCAAGATTACGGTGGCACTGAAGCTTTCTTT. It encodes CASSQDYGGTEAFF.